The rows below give T cell receptor beta chains drawn from one sample of a study of chemoradiotherapy in HPV16-positive cancers. Generated by immunoSEQ multiplex PCR, the TCRdb table keeps only in-frame clones and is missing some. The sample yields 20,000 to 25,000 clones, approximately 93% seen once. This specimen was acquired from a patient who underwent chemoradiotherapy. The receptors stem from a human donor with HPV-associated anogenital cancer. CDR3s include the opening cysteine and the closing phenylalanine or tryptophan. D genes are given only for firm matches.

j_call d_call v_call cdr3_nt cdr3_aa
TRBJ2-7 . TRBV2 TGTGCCAGCAGTGAAGATCAGGCGGATTTTTTTTCTGGCGAGCAGTACTTC CASSEDQADFFSGEQYF
TRBJ1-1 . TRBV7-8 TGTGCCAGCAGCTTAGCGTCTGGATACACTGAAGCTTTCTTT CASSLASGYTEAFF
TRBJ2-7 . TRBV28 TGTGCCAGCAGGGTAGGGGACTACGAGCAGTACTTC CASRVGDYEQYF
TRBJ2-1 . TRBV6-6 TGTGCCAGCAGTTATTCCGGGGCCAGAGGGAAGTTCTTC CASSYSGARGKFF
TRBJ1-4 . TRBV5-1 TGCGCCAGCAGCTTGGACAGTGGAGAGAAAAAACTGTTTTTT CASSLDSGEKKLFF
TRBJ1-2 TRBD1 TRBV9 TGTGCCAGCAGCGTAGCGGGGACAGGGGGACCCTATGGCTACACCTTC CASSVAGTGGPYGYTF
TRBJ1-4 . TRBV9 TGTGCCAGCAGCGTGTCCACAGGAGCTGAAAAACTGTTTTTT CASSVSTGAEKLFF
TRBJ2-1 TRBD1 TRBV6-1 TGTGCCAGCAGTGCAGGACAGGGCAATCACAATGAGCAGTTCTTC CASSAGQGNHNEQFF
TRBJ2-7 . TRBV28 TGTGCCCCGCCAGGGGTCTCCTACGAGCAGTACTTC CAPPGVSYEQYF
TRBJ1-2 . TRBV10-1 TGCGCCAGCAGTGAGCCTGGCGGAACAGCTAATTATGGCTACACCTTC CASSEPGGTANYGYTF
TRBJ2-3 . TRBV7-9 TGTGCCAGCAGCTTATCTCGGTGGGCCGGGGATACGCAGTATTTT CASSLSRWAGDTQYF